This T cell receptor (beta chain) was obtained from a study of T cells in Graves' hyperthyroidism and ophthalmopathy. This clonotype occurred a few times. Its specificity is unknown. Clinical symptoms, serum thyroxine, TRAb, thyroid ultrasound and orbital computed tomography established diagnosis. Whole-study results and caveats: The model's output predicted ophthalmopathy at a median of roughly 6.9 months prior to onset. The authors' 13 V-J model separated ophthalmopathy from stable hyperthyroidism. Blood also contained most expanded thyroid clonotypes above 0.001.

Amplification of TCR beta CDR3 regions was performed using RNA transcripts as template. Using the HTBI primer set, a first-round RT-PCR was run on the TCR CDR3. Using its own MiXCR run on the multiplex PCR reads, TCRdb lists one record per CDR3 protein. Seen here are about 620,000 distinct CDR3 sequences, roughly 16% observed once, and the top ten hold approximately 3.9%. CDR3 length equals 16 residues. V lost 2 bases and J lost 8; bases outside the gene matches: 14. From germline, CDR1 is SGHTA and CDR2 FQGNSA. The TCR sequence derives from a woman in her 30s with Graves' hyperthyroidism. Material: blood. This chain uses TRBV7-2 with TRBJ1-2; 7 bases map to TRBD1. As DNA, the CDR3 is TGTGCCAGCAGCTTAAACCACAGGGGTTCTCCGGAGGGCTACACCTTC. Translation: CASSLNHRGSPEGYTF.